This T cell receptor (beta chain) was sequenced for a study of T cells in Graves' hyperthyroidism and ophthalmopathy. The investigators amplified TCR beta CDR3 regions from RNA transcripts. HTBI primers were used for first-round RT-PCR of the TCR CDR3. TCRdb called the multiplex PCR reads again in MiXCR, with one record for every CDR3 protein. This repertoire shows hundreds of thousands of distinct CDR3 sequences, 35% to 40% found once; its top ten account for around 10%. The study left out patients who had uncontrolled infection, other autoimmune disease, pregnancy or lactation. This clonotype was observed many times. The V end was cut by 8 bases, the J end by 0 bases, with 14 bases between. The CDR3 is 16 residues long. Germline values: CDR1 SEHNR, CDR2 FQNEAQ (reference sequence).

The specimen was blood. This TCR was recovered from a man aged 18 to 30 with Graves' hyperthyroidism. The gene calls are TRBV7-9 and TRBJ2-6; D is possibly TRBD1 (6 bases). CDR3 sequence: CASVIRDTSGANVLTF. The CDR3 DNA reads TGTGCCAGCGTAATCCGGGACACCTCTGGGGCCAACGTCCTGACTTTC.